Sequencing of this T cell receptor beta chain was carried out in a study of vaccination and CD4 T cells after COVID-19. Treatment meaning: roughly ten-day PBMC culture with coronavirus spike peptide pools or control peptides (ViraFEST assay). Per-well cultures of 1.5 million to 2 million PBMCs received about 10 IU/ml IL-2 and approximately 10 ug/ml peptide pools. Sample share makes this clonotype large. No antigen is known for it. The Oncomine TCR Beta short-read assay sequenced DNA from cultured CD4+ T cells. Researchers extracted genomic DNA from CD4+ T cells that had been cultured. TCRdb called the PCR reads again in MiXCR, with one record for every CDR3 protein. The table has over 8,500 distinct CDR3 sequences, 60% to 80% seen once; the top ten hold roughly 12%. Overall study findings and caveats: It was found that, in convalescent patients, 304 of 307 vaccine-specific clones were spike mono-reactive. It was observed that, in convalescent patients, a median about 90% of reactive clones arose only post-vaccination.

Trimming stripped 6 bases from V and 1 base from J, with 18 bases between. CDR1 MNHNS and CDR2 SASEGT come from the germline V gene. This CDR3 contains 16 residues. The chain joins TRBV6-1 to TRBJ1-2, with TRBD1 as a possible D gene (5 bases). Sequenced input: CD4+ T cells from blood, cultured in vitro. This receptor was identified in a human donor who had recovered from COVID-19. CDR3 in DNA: TGTGCCAGCAGATCGACGGAGACAGCGATTAACTATGGCTACACCTTC. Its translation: CASRSTETAINYGYTF.